Detailed here is one TCR beta chain. Its antigen is unidentified. V was shortened by 0 bases and J by 5 bases, with 8 bases between the two germline ends. The CDR3 has 13 amino acids. Germline-derived CDR1 and CDR2 are SGDLS and YYNGEE. The data stem from a study of blood T cells in healthy people across ages. A J-beta primer mix and a sample-barcoded 5' primer were used in a second PCR of about 7 to 12 cycles. Each CDR3 protein is one row after TCRdb ran MiXCR on the 5' RACE reads. The data show about 650,000 distinct CDR3 sequences, more than 45% seen once. The extraction recovered at least 6 micrograms of total RNA per sample. General observations from the study: Naive T cell percentage by flow cytometry tracked strongly with beta diversity.

The chain couples TRBV9 to TRBJ1-2; D unclear. The specimen sequenced was blood. The TCR sequence derives from an elderly woman in good health. The CDR3 loop reads CASSVGQRYGYTF. The DNA of the CDR3 is TGTGCCAGCAGCGTAGGTCAAAGATATGGCTACACCTTC.